The sequence of this T cell receptor beta chain was determined in a study of T cell responses to AZD1222 COVID-19 vaccine. This table comes from immunoSEQ multiplex PCR, and its TCRdb copy is limited to in-frame clones, with some not included. Of 7,500 to 8,500 clones listed, around 87% are singletons. General study findings and limits: Spike as a whole was targeted by vaccine-associated CD4 TCRs, dominant at 160-218 and 743-854. Of spike-specific TCRs, nearly half reportedly target regions left unmutated in variants. Clonal diversity may have been underestimated, and the donors were mostly white British, with more females than males.

With respect to this clone: Antigen unknown.

This clonotype was sampled from an adult who received the AZD1222 COVID-19 vaccine. Sequencing used peripheral blood, obtained 28 days after the second AZD1222 dose.

This chain's CDR3 is CASSVKTSGGDTQYF. The CDR3 DNA is TGTGCCAGCAGCGTTAAGACTAGCGGAGGGGATACGCAGTATTTT. The V call is TRBV9, the J call TRBJ2-3; 9 bases fit TRBD2. Germline V CDR1 and CDR2: SGDLS, YYNGEE. The CDR3 runs 15 residues. With 2 bases clipped from V and 6 bases from J, the junction kept 7 bases outside the gene matches.